These 32 T cell receptor beta chains share one sample of origin, sequenced in a study of T cell clonality in common variable immunodeficiency. TCRdb keeps only in-frame clones here, not all; method: immunoSEQ multiplex PCR. The sample shows about 45,000 clones, none of them appearing just once. The sequenced sample consisted of peripheral blood mononuclear cells. The receptors come from a person aged 18 to 75 in good health.

This clone has at least ten counts. Read sequence stops 3 residues before the CDR3 end, and the germline J gene provides the missing end. The genes are TRBV7-2 and TRBJ1-5; D is unclear. The CDR3 spans 10 residues. Germline V lookup: CDR1 SGHTA, CDR2 FQGNSA. The V end lost 3 bases, the J end lost 9 bases, and 3 bases lay between the germline ends. The CDR3: CASSFRPQHF. The CDR3 bases that were read are TGTGCCAGCAGCTTCCGGCCC.

This clone was seen at least ten times. The read ends 3 residues early relative to the CDR3; the germline J gene fills the gap. This rearrangement joins TRBV15 to TRBJ1-1, with D unresolved. The V gene's germline CDR1 is LNHNV and CDR2 YYDKDF (reference sequence). The CDR3 is 13 residues long. Deletions cut 1 base from V and 5 bases from J, with 8 bases between. The covered CDR3 bases are TGTGCCACCAGCAGAGGAGCAGGAACTGAA. Amino acid sequence: CATSRGAGTE. In full, the CDR3 reads CATSRGAGTEAFF.

This clone was observed many times. The read halts 3 residues ahead of the CDR3 end, with the missing end drawn from the germline J gene. The chain combines TRBV4-1 with TRBJ2-2; possibly TRBD1 or TRBD2 for D (7 bases each). This CDR3 spans 17 amino acids. Germline V gene sequence: CDR1 MGHRA, CDR2 YSYEKL. Trimming removed 4 bases from V and 3 bases from J, with 18 bases in between. CDR3 sequence: CASSPKGGGAYTGELFF. Partial CDR3 DNA: TGCGCCAGCAGCCCTAAGGGAGGGGGCGCTTACACCGGGGAG.

In this sample, this clone turned up many times. The missing CDR3 end, 3 residues past where the read stops, is filled in from the germline J gene. This chain connects TRBV20-1 to TRBJ2-7; 9 nucleotides align to TRBD2. This CDR3 has 14 residues. Losses at the gene ends were 4 bases for V and 2 bases for J; bases not matched to a gene: 6. Germline assignment: CDR1 DFQATT and CDR2 SNEGSKA (reference sequence). CDR3 bases read: TGCAGTGCTATGGTACTAGCGGGTACCTACGAG. Translating gives CSAMVLAGTYE. From start to end, the CDR3 is CSAMVLAGTYEQYF.

This clone was observed many times. The CDR3 end lies 3 residues beyond the end of the read and is filled in from the germline J gene. This chain uses TRBV20-1 with TRBJ2-5; tentatively, D is TRBD1 (6 bases). Germline CDR1 is DFQATT and CDR2 is SNEGSKA (reference sequence). CDR3 length equals 17 residues. Trimming shortened V by 1 base and J by 4 bases, and 22 bases separated the two germline ends. CDR3 residues: CSARAYRVGGSRETQYF. CDR3 bases read: TGCAGTGCTAGAGCCTACAGGGTCGGTGGTTCCCGAGAGACC.

This clone appeared many times. The sequenced fragment ends 3 residues before the CDR3 boundary, so the rest is inferred from the germline J gene. The V call is TRBV30, the J call TRBJ2-7; D gene ambiguous. This CDR3 spans 12 amino acids. With 3 bases removed from V and 6 bases from J, the gap between germline ends came to 12 bases. Germline loops: CDR1 GTSNPN, CDR2 SVGIG (reference sequence). CDR3 DNA, as far as it was read: TGTGCCTGGAGCCAAGGGTTGACCGAG. It codes for CAWSQGLTE. The entire CDR3 sequence reads CAWSQGLTEQYF.

This clone was recorded at least ten times. The sequence runs out 3 residues before the end of the CDR3; the remainder is reconstructed from the germline J gene. This rearrangement joins TRBV5-4 to TRBJ2-7; D might be TRBD2 (5 bases). This CDR3 has 14 amino acids. V lost 2 bases and J lost 3, with 12 bases in between. Germline V lookup: CDR1 SGHNT, CDR2 YYREEE (reference sequence). The covered CDR3 bases are TGTGCCAGCAGCTTCGGACTGAAAGGCTACGAG. It yields the protein CASSFGLKGYE. The entire CDR3 reads CASSFGLKGYEQYF.

This clone showed up many times. The CDR3 sequence: CASSWGLATGEQYF. The CDR3 DNA, read in part, is TGCGCCAGCAGCTGGGGACTAGCTACAGGCGAG. The gene calls are TRBV5-1 and TRBJ2-7, with 9 nucleotides matching TRBD2. The CDR3 extends 3 residues past the end of the read, so its final part is completed from the germline J gene. The length of the CDR3 is 14 residues. The V segment lost 3 bases and the J segment 6 bases; nucleotides outside the gene matches: 7. CDR1 is SGHRS and CDR2 is YFSETQ in the germline V gene.

Ten or more counts support this clone. CDR3 in amino acids: CSARVGDRVTEAFF. Incomplete CDR3 DNA: TGCAGTGCTAGAGTGGGGGACAGGGTCACTGAA. V is TRBV20-1 and J is TRBJ1-1; TRBD1 matches 9 bases. The CDR3 end falls 3 residues outside the read, so it is completed with the germline J gene. Germline trimming cut 1 base from V and 4 bases from J; bases unmatched to any gene: 4. This CDR3 is 14 amino acids long. CDR1 is DFQATT and CDR2 is SNEGSKA in the germline V gene (reference sequence).

This clone was seen repeatedly, ten times or more. The DNA ends 3 residues before the CDR3 does, and the rest of the CDR3 is filled in from the germline J gene. The chain carries TRBV15 and TRBJ1-4; TRBD1 agrees at 7 bases. The CDR3 length is 17 residues. Germline values: CDR1 LNHNV, CDR2 YYDKDF (reference sequence). Germline trimming cut 1 base from V and 8 bases from J; bases unmatched to any gene: 13. The CDR3 DNA, read in part, is TGTGCCACCAGCAGAGCTGACACAGGGGCGGGCGGCGAAAAA. Its protein product is CATSRADTGAGGEK. The whole CDR3 is CATSRADTGAGGEKLFF.

Many counts were recorded for this clone. The observed sequence ends 3 residues before the CDR3 terminus, with the missing tail filled in from the germline J gene. V usage is TRBV11-2 and J usage is TRBJ1-1; TRBD1 matches 7 bases. CDR1 and CDR2 (germline): SGHAT, FQNNGV. J gave up 4 bases and V 4 bases, and 6 bases lay outside the gene matches. There are 14 residues in the CDR3. CDR3 region: CASSSMTGFTEAFF. Partial CDR3 DNA: TGTGCCAGCAGCTCTATGACAGGGTTCACTGAA.

This clone appeared many times. The read gets to within 3 residues of the CDR3 end, and the germline J gene fills in the rest. The gene calls are TRBV6-1 and TRBJ2-3; D not resolved. The CDR3 loop spans 14 amino acids. Germline V CDR1 and CDR2: MNHNS, SASEGT. V was cut by 0 bases and J by 4 bases, with 8 bases left in between. The DNA read from the CDR3 is TGTGCCAGCAGTGAAGCGTCAGGATCAGATACG. It specifies CASSEASGSDT. The full-length CDR3 reads as CASSEASGSDTQYF.

This clone was observed at least ten times. CDR3 bases read: TGTGCCAGCAGTACTAGCGGGGTGGAGACC. Translation: CASSTSGVET. The whole CDR3 reads CASSTSGVETQYF. The chain is built from TRBV2 and TRBJ2-5, with TRBD2 matching over 10 bases. From the germline J gene comes the end of the CDR3, since the read stops 3 residues before it. This CDR3 has 13 amino acids. V lost 5 bases to trimming and J lost 5 bases; unmatched junction nucleotides: 2. In germline, CDR1 is SNHLY, CDR2 FYNNEI.

This clone has ten or more counts. The CDR3 goes on 3 residues after the read ends, and that part is filled in from the germline J gene. The chain uses TRBV4-1 and TRBJ2-6, with D unclear. Looked up from germline, CDR1 is MGHRA and CDR2 is YSYEKL. The CDR3 spans 17 residues. Trimming shortened V by 1 base and J by 2 bases, and 12 bases separated the two germline ends. CDR3 amino acids: CASSQVRLTAGANVLTF. The sequenced CDR3 bases are TGCGCCAGCAGCCAAGTGCGGCTAACGGCTGGGGCCAACGTC.

This clone appeared many times. The read terminates 3 residues before the CDR3 end, so the remaining end is supplied by the germline J gene. The chain carries TRBV5-6 and TRBJ1-5; 7 bases match TRBD1. CDR3 length equals 14 residues. The V segment lost 3 bases and the J segment 9 bases; nucleotides outside the gene matches: 9. The germline V gene has CDR1 SGHDT and CDR2 YYEEEE. CDR3 sequence: CASSWGTDEGPQHF. Partial CDR3 DNA: TGTGCCAGCAGCTGGGGGACAGACGAAGGGCCC.

This clone came up many times. This CDR3 is CASSIRPSRDSMIYTEAFF. The covered CDR3 bases are TGTGCCAGTAGTATTAGGCCCTCCCGGGACAGCATGATTTACACTGAA. The rearrangement uses TRBV19 and TRBJ1-1, with 7 bases identical to TRBD1. The read finishes 3 residues shy of the CDR3 end, and the germline J gene is used to complete it. With V trimmed by 3 bases and J by 3 bases, 19 bases remained unmatched. CDR1 is LNHDA, CDR2 SQIVND, per germline (reference sequence). The CDR3 runs 19 residues.

This clone occurred many times. The DNA ends 3 residues before the CDR3 does, and the rest of the CDR3 is filled in from the germline J gene. The chain is built from TRBV18 and TRBJ2-3; D gene ambiguous. The CDR3 runs to 14 residues. Germline loops: CDR1 KGHSH, CDR2 LQKENI. V shed 5 bases and J shed 2 bases, with 11 bases lying between them. The covered CDR3 bases are TGTGCCAGCTCAATCGCGAGCCACACAGATACG. As protein: CASSIASHTDT. The whole CDR3 region reads CASSIASHTDTQYF.

This clone was recorded at least ten times. The read halts 3 residues ahead of the CDR3 end, with the missing end drawn from the germline J gene. This chain links TRBV5-3 with TRBJ1-1; a weak D match, TRBD1 (5 bases). TRBV5-3 is sorted into the ORF group, with uncertain function. The CDR3 loop spans 17 amino acids. V was trimmed by 4 bases and J by 0 bases, leaving 19 bases between them. CDR3 sequence reads: CARSVLPPQEMNTEAFF. CDR3 DNA (partial): TGTGCCAGAAGCGTCCTCCCCCCACAGGAGATGAACACTGAA.

This clone appeared many times. The sequence runs out 3 residues before the end of the CDR3; the remainder is reconstructed from the germline J gene. The genes are TRBV10-3 and TRBJ2-1; the match to TRBD2 covers 7 bases. The CDR3 is 14 residues long. Germline V gene data show CDR1 as ENHRY and CDR2 as SYGVKD. The junction had 4 bases not matched to a gene; V was cut back by 5 bases and J by 3 bases. CDR3 sequence: CAISSQRDYNEQFF. CDR3 DNA (partial): TGTGCCATCAGTTCCCAGCGGGACTACAATGAG.

This clone was found many times. The observed sequence ends 3 residues before the CDR3 terminus, with the missing tail filled in from the germline J gene. V and J are TRBV10-2 and TRBJ2-1; 7 nucleotides match TRBD1. The CDR3 has 15 residues. The germline gives CDR1 WSHSY, CDR2 SAAADI. The V gene end was trimmed by 9 bases and the J gene end by 4 bases; junction bases not matched to a gene: 12. The covered CDR3 bases are TGCGCCAGTAACCCACAGGGGTCGCTTTACAATGAG. It encodes CASNPQGSLYNE. In full, the CDR3 reads CASNPQGSLYNEQFF.

This clone has ten or more counts. The sequence runs out 3 residues before the end of the CDR3; the remainder is reconstructed from the germline J gene. The chain combines TRBV5-1 with TRBJ1-4, with a weak D call TRBD1 (6 bases). The germline V gene has CDR1 SGHRS and CDR2 YFSETQ. The CDR3 length is 14 residues. Trimming shortened V by 4 bases and J by 4 bases, and 11 bases separated the two germline ends. The CDR3 here is CASSLGTNNEKLFF. CDR3 DNA, as far as it was read: TGCGCCAGCAGCCTGGGGACAAATAATGAAAAA.

The sample holds many counts of this clone. Read coverage stops 3 residues before the CDR3 terminus; the germline J gene supplies the remainder. The V and J genes are TRBV11-3 and TRBJ2-2; 7 bases align to TRBD1. CDR1 SGHNT and CDR2 YENEEA come from the germline V gene. The V and J ends lost 5 bases and 5 bases, in that order; junction bases with no gene match: 5. This CDR3 region has 14 residues. The CDR3 sequence: CASSPRQGTGELFF. The CDR3 bases that were read are TGTGCCAGCAGCCCGCGACAGGGAACCGGGGAG.

This clone was seen at least ten times. The DNA ends 3 residues before the CDR3 does, and the rest of the CDR3 is filled in from the germline J gene. The genes are TRBV28 and TRBJ2-1, with 12 nucleotides matching TRBD2. With 6 bases clipped from V and 3 bases from J, the junction kept 3 bases outside the gene matches. Germline lookup yields CDR1 MDHEN and CDR2 SYDVKM. CDR3 length: 15 residues. The covered CDR3 bases are TGTGCCAGCAGAAGACTAGCGGGAGTCTACAATGAG. It encodes CASRRLAGVYNE. The CDR3 reads in full as CASRRLAGVYNEQFF.

The sample holds many counts of this clone. The read finishes 3 residues shy of the CDR3 end, and the germline J gene is used to complete it. This chain connects TRBV7-1 to TRBJ2-1; 14 nucleotides match TRBD2. TRBV7-1 is designated an ORF whose function remains uncertain. V lost 6 bases, J lost 0 bases, and 13 bases stayed unmatched. This CDR3 has 20 residues. The part of the CDR3 DNA that was read is TGTGCCAGCAGTTCACAAAGAGGGACTAGCGGGGGCAACTCCTACAATGAG. Its translation is CASSSQRGTSGGNSYNE. The CDR3 as a whole reads CASSSQRGTSGGNSYNEQFF.

This clone was found many times. The same CDR3 arises from other DNA sequences in this sample as well. The sequenced CDR3 bases are TGTGCCAGCAGAGGAGGGGAAACC. As protein: CASRGGET. The CDR3 reads in full as CASRGGETQYF. The chain joins TRBV12-3 or TRBV12-4 to TRBJ2-5; D perhaps matches TRBD2 (6 bases). Read sequence stops 3 residues before the CDR3 end, and the germline J gene provides the missing end. This CDR3 has 11 residues.

This clone was counted ten times or more. The read comes to an end 3 residues before the CDR3 does, leaving the germline J gene to fill in the end. The chain is built from TRBV20-1 and TRBJ2-7; perhaps TRBD2 as D (5 bases). Trimming left V 4 bases short and J 1 base short, with 14 bases between. The CDR3 contains 14 residues. Per the germline V gene, CDR1 is DFQATT and CDR2 is SNEGSKA (reference sequence). Partial CDR3 DNA: TGCAGTGCTAATGGACTCCTGGTTTCCTACGAG. The encoded protein is CSANGLLVSYE. The complete CDR3 sequence is CSANGLLVSYEQYF.

This clone appeared many times. The read terminates 3 residues ahead of where the CDR3 ends, so the germline J gene completes it. The V gene is TRBV20-1, the J gene TRBJ1-2; tentative D call: TRBD1 (6 bases). Germline CDR1 and CDR2: DFQATT and SNEGSKA (reference sequence). This CDR3 is 14 amino acids long. V was clipped by 2 bases and J by 2 bases, with 12 bases between them. The sequenced CDR3 bases are TGCAGTGCTAGAACAACCGGGACAAACTATGGC. Its translation: CSARTTGTNYG. The whole CDR3 reads CSARTTGTNYGYTF.

This clone was observed at least ten times. The read comes to an end 3 residues before the CDR3 does, leaving the germline J gene to fill in the end. The chain couples TRBV5-1 to TRBJ2-7; D is unclear. V dropped 0 bases and J dropped 1 base, with 8 bases sitting between them. The CDR3 is 14 residues long. Germline V gene data show CDR1 as SGHRS and CDR2 as YFSETQ. The part of the CDR3 DNA that was read is TGCGCCAGCAGCTTGGTAGCCGGTTCCTACGAG. This codes for CASSLVAGSYE. The entire CDR3 is CASSLVAGSYEQYF.

This clone was detected ten times or more. The CDR3 end is not reached by the read, which stops 3 residues before it; the germline J gene fills it in. The genes are TRBV10-3 and TRBJ1-1, with D perhaps TRBD1 (5 bases). This CDR3 comprises 13 residues. The V gene's germline CDR1 is ENHRY and CDR2 SYGVKD. The sequenced part of the CDR3 DNA is TGTGCCATCAGTGTAGATCAAGGGGCCATT. This translates into CAISVDQGAI. From start to end, the CDR3 is CAISVDQGAIAFF.

In this sample, this clone turned up many times. The CDR3 is cut off 3 residues early in the read; its end comes from the germline J gene. V is TRBV4-1 and J is TRBJ1-2; no clear D gene. This CDR3 comprises 14 residues. CDR1 and CDR2 from the germline V gene are MGHRA and YSYEKL. CDR3 DNA (partial): TGCGCCAGCAGCCAAGAAACATCAGGTCGGGGC. It translates to CASSQETSGRG. The complete CDR3 reads CASSQETSGRGYTF.

This clone has a count of ten or more. The read comes to an end 3 residues before the CDR3 does, leaving the germline J gene to fill in the end. This chain connects TRBV2 to TRBJ2-7; 7 bases agree with TRBD1. The ends lost 3 bases at V and 5 bases at J; junction bases unmatched: 4. The germline V gene has CDR1 SNHLY and CDR2 FYNNEI. This CDR3 has 13 amino acids. CDR3 sequence reads: CASSDDRDDEQYF. The covered CDR3 bases are TGTGCCAGCAGTGATGACAGGGACGACGAG.

This clone was recorded many times. The read ends 3 residues early relative to the CDR3; the germline J gene fills the gap. The V and J genes are TRBV14 and TRBJ2-3, with D possibly TRBD1 on 6 matching bases. Germline values: CDR1 SGHDN, CDR2 FVKESK. V dropped 3 bases and J dropped 3 bases, with 16 bases sitting between them. This CDR3 is 16 amino acids long. The CDR3 DNA, read in part, is TGTGCCAGCAGCCAGACGGCTAACAGGGTAACAGATACG. Translating gives CASSQTANRVTDT. The full CDR3 protein is CASSQTANRVTDTQYF.